The T cell receptor (beta chain) under discussion was sequenced for a study of blood T cell repertoires in COVID-19. Only in-frame clones appear in the TCRdb table, and some are missing; sequencing was by immunoSEQ multiplex PCR. The sample contains about 220,000 clones, 83% of which appear only once. Germline V lookup: CDR1 LNHDA, CDR2 SQIVND (reference sequence). CDR3 length equals 17 residues. J gave up 6 bases and V 2 bases, and 10 bases lay outside the gene matches. The genes are TRBV19 and TRBJ2-1, with TRBD2 matching 10 bases. Sequenced sample: peripheral blood. This sequence was found in a woman aged 50 to 65 with acute or convalescent COVID-19. CDR3 amino acids: CASSIIRGTSARNEQFF. Here the CDR3 DNA reads TGTGCCAGTAGTATAATTCGGGGGACTAGCGCTCGCAATGAGCAGTTCTTC. Using reference TRBV19 and TRBJ2-1 for the parts outside the CDR3, the full variable domain is DGGITQSPKYLFRKEGQNVTLSCEQNLNHDAMYWYRQDPGQGLRLIYYSQIVNDFQKGDIAEGYSVSREKKESFPLTVTSAQKNPTAFYLCASSIIRGTSARNEQFFGPGTRLTVL.